This T cell receptor (beta chain) was identified during a study of patients and donors after allogeneic stem cell transplantation. TCRdb itself ran the RT-PCR reads through MiXCR, one entry per CDR3 protein. Of about a million distinct CDR3 sequences listed, roughly 18% are singletons. CDR1 and CDR2 from the germline V gene are SGHTA and FQGNSA. Trimming removed 8 bases from V and 2 bases from J; junction bases left unmatched: 9. The CDR3 is made up of 15 amino acids. The chain is built from TRBV7-2 and TRBJ2-3; 8 bases are a match to TRBD2. The sequenced sample was blood, either unsorted or a sorted T cell fraction (not recorded which). This receptor was identified in a human donor who was either an allogeneic HSCT recipient or a stem cell or donor lymphocyte infusion donor (not recorded which). It is not recorded whose cells these are; they may come from a transplant donor. The CDR3, as DNA: TGTGCCAGCGCCTTATCGGGGGGGCCCACAGATACGCAGTATTTT. Translated, it gives CASALSGGPTDTQYF.